This T cell receptor beta chain was sequenced in a study of shared clonotypes between healthy human individuals. TCRdb keeps only in-frame clones here, not all; method: immunoSEQ multiplex PCR. This sample has 2 million to 2.5 million clones; approximately 95% occur once, and the top ten carry about 0.41%. The trim removed 6 bases at V and 4 bases at J, leaving 6 bases unmatched. This CDR3 is built from 15 residues. Germline CDR1 reads MNHEY; CDR2 reads SMNVEV (reference sequence). This chain joins TRBV27 and TRBJ2-1, with TRBD2 matching over 10 bases. Sequencing was done on a sample of naive CD4+ T cells from PBMCs. The subset denotes: CD45RA+ positively selected. This clonotype originated in a man between 18 and 29 years old in good health. Some clones in this sample may be carry-over from other donors' samples. CDR3 amino acids: CASSRGLAVYNEQFF. CDR3 in DNA: TGTGCCAGCAGCCGCGGACTAGCGGTTTACAATGAGCAGTTCTTC.